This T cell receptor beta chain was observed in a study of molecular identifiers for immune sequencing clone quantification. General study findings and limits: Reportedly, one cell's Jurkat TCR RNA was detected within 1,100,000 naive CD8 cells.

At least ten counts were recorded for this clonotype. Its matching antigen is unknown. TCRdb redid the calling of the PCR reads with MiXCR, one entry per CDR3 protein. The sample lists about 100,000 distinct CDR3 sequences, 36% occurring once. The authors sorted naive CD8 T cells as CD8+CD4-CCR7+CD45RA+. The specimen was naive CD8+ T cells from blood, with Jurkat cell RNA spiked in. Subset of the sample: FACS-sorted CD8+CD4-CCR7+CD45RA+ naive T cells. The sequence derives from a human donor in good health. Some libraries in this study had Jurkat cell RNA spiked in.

CDR3 bases: TGTGCCAGCAGCAGAGGGGGCCGGTCCTACGAGCAGTACTTC. The encoded protein is CASSRGGRSYEQYF. The chain recombines TRBV9 with TRBJ2-7, with 7 bases matching TRBD1. J was trimmed by 1 base and V by 4 bases; bases with no gene match: 5. The CDR3 has 14 amino acids. CDR1 is SGDLS, CDR2 YYNGEE, per germline.